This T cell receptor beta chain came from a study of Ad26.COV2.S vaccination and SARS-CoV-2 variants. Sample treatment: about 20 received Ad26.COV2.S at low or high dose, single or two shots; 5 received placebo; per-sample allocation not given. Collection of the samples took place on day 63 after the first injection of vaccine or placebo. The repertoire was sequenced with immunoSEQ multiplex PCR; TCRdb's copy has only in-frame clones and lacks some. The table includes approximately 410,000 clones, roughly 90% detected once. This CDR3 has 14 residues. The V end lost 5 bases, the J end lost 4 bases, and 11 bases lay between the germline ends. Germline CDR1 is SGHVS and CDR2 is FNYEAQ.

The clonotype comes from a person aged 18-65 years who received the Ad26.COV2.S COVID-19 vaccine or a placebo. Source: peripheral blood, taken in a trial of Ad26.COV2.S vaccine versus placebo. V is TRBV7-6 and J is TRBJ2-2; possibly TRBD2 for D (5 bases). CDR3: CASSLAGVTGELFF. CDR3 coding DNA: TGTGCCAGCAGCCTTGCCGGGGTCACCGGGGAGCTGTTTTTT.